Detailed here is one TCR beta chain. TCRdb's copy holds only in-frame clones and misses some; the assay was immunoSEQ multiplex PCR. The data hold fewer than 60,000 clones, with 90% observed a single time. The source of the sample is a study of T cell changes during pregnancy in multiple sclerosis. Germline V lookup: CDR1 SGHKS, CDR2 YYEKEE (reference sequence). V was cut by 1 base and J by 2 bases, with 10 bases left in between. The CDR3 is 15 residues long. The gene calls are TRBV5-5 and TRBJ1-3; D is unresolved. This TCR came from a female donor in good health, enrolled as a control in a pregnancy study. Material: peripheral blood, obtained in the third trimester of pregnancy. The CDR3: CASSLIRDTGNTIYF. Here the CDR3 DNA reads TGTGCCAGCAGCTTGATCCGGGATACTGGAAACACCATATATTTT.